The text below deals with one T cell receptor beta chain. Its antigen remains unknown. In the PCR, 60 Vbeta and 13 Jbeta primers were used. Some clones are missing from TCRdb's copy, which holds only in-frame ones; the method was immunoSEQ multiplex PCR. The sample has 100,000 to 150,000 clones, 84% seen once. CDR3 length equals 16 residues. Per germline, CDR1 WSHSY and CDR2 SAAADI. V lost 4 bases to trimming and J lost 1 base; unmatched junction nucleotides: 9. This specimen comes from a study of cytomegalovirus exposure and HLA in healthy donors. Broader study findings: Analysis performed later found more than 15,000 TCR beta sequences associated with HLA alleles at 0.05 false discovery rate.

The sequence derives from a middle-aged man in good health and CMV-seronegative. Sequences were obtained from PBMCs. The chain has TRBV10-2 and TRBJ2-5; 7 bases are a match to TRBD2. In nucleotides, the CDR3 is TGCGCCAGCAGTGTCATAAGCGGGGCTACCCAAGAGACCCAGTACTTC. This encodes CASSVISGATQETQYF.